This T cell receptor beta chain was identified in a study of tumor and adjacent non-tumor tissue in lung cancer. The CDR3 covers 13 residues. Germline-derived CDR1 and CDR2 are ENHRY and SYGVKD. RNA was extracted from bulk tissue without any cell sorting. Study results and limitations: Higher tumor TCR diversity was associated with shorter survival.

Comment on this clonotype: What it recognizes is unknown. The junction does not match germline at one end; this may be a read error.

The library came from three nested PCR rounds adapted from ARM-PCR protocols. A single record per CDR3 protein comes from TCRdb applying MiXCR to the multiplex PCR reads. In the table there are tens of thousands of distinct CDR3 sequences, 77% of which are singletons. Specimen: lung tumor tissue. The rearrangement links TRBV10-3 to TRBJ2-1; D is undetermined. This receptor was obtained from a woman aged 45 to 65 with non-small cell lung cancer. The CDR3 is CATRESSYNDQFF. The CDR3 bases are TGTGCCACGCGTGAGAGCTCCTACAATGATCAGTTCTTC.